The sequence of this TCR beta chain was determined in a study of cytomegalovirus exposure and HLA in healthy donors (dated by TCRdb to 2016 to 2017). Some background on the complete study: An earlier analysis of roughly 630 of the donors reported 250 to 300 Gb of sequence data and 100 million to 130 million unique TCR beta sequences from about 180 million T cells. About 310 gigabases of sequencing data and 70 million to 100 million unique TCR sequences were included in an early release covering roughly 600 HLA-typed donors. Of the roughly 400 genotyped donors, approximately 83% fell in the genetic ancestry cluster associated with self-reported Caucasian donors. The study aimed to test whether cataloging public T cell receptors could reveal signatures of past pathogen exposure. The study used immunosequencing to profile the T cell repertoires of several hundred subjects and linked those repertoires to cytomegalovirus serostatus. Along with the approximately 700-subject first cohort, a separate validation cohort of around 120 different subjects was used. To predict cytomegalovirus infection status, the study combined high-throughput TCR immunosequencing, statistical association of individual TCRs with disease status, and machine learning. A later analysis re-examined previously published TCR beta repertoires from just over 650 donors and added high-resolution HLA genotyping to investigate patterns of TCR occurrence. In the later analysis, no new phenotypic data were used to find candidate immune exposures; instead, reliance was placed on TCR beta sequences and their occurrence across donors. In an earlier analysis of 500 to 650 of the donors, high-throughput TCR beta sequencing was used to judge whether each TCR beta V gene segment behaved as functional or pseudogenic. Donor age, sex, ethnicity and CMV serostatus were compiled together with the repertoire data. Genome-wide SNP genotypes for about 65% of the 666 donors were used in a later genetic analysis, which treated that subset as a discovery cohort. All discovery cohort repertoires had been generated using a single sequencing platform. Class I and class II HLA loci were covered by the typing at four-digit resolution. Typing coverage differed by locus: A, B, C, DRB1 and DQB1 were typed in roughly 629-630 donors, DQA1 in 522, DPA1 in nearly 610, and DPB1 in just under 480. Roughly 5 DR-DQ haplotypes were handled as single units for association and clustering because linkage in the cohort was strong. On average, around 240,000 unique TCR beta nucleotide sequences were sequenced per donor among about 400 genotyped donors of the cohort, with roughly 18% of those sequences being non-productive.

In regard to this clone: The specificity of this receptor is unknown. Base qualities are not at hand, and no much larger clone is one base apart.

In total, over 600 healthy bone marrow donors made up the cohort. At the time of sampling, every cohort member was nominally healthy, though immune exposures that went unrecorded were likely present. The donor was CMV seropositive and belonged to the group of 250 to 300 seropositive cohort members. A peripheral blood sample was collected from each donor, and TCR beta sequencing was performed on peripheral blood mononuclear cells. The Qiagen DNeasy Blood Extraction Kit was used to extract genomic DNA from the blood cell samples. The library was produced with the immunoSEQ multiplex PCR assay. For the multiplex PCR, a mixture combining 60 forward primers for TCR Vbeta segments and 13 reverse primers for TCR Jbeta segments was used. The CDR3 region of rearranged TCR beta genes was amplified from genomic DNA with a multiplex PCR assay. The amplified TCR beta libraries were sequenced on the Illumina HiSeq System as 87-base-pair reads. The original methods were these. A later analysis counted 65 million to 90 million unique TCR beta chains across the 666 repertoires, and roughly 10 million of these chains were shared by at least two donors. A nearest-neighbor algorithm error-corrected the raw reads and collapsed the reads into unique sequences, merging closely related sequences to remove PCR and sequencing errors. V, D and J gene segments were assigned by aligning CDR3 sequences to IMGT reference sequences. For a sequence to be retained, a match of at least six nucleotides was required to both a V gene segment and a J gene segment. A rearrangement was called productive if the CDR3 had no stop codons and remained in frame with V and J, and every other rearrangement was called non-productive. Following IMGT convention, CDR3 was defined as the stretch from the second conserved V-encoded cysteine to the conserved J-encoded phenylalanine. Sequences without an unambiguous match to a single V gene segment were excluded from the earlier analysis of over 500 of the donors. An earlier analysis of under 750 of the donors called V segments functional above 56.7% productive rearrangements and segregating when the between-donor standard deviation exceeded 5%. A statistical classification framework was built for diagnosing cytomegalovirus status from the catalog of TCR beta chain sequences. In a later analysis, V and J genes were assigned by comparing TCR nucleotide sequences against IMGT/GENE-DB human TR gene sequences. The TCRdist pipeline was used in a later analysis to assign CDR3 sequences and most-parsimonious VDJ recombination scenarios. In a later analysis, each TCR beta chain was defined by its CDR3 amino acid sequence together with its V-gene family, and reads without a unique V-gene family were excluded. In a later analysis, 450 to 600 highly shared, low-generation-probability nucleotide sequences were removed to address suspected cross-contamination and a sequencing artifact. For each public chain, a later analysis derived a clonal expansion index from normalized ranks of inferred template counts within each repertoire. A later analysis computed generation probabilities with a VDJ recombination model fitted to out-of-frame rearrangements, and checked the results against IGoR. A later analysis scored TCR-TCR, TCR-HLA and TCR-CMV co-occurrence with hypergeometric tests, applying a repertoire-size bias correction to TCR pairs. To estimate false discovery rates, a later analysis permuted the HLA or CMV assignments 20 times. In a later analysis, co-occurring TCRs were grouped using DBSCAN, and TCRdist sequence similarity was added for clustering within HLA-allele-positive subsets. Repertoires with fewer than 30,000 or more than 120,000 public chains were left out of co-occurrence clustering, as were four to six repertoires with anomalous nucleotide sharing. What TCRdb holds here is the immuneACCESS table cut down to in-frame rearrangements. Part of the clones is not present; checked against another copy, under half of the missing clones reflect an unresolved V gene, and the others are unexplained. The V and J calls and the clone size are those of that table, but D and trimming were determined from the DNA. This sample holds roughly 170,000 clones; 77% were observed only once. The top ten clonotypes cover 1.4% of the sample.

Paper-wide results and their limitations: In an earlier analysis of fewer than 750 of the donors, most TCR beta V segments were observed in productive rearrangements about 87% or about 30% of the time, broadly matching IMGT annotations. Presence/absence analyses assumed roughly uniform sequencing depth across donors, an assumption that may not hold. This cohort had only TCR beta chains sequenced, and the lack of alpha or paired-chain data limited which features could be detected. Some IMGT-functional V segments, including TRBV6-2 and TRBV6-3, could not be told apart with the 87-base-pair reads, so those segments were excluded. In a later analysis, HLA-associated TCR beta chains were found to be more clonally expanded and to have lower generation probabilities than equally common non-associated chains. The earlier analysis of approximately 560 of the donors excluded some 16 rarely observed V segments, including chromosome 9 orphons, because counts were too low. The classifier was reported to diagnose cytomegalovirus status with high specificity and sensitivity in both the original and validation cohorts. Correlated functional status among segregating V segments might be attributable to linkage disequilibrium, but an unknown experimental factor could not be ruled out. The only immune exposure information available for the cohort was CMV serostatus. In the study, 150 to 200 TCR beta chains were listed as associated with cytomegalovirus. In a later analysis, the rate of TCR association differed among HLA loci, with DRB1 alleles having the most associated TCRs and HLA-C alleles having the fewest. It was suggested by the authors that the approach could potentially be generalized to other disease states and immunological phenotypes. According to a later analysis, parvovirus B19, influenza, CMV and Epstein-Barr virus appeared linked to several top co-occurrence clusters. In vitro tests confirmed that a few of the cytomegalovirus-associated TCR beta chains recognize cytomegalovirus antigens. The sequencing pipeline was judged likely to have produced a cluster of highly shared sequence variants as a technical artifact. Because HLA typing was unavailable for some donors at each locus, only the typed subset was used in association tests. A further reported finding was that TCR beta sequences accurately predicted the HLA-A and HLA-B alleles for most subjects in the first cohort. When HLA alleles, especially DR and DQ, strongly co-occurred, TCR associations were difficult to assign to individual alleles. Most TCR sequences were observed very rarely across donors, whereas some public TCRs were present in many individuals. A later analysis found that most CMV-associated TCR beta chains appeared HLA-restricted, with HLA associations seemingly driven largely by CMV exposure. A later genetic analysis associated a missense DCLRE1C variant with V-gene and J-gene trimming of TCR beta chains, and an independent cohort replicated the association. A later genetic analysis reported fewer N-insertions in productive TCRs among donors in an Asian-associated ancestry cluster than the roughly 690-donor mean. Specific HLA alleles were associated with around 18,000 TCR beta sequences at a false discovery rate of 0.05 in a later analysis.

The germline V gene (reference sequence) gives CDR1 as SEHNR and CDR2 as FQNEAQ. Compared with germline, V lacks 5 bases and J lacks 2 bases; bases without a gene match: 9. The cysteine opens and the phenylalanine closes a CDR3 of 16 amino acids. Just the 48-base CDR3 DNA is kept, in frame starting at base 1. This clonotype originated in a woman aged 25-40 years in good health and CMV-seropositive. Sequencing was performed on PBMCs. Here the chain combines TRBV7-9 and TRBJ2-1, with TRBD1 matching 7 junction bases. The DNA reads TGTGCCAGCAGCCATAGACAGGGAAGCACCTACAATGAGCAGTTCTTC. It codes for CASSHRQGSTYNEQFF.